The clone carrying this TCR beta chain was seen a handful of times. These data are taken from a study of blood T cells in healthy people across ages. The authors ran a second PCR of about 6 to 12 cycles using a sample-barcoded 5' primer and a J-beta primer mix. Using its own MiXCR run on the 5' RACE reads, TCRdb lists one record per CDR3 protein. The profile covers hundreds of thousands of distinct CDR3 sequences, with more than 20% appearing a single time and roughly 9% taken by the ten largest. Samples had at least 6.5 million PBMCs isolated from them. CDR3 length equals 17 residues. V lost 6 bases, J lost 7 bases, and 18 bases stayed unmatched. This sample was shared with a second study, whose subject was T cells of mothers and their children.

Specimen: blood. The sequence was collected from a boy aged 5-17 years in good health. The genes are TRBV12-3 or TRBV12-4 and TRBJ2-1, with 7 positions matching TRBD1. In DNA, the CDR3 is TGTGCCAGCAGGGCAGACAGGGCCCTTCCGCCCTTTAATGAGCAGTTCTTC. This translates into CASRADRALPPFNEQFF.